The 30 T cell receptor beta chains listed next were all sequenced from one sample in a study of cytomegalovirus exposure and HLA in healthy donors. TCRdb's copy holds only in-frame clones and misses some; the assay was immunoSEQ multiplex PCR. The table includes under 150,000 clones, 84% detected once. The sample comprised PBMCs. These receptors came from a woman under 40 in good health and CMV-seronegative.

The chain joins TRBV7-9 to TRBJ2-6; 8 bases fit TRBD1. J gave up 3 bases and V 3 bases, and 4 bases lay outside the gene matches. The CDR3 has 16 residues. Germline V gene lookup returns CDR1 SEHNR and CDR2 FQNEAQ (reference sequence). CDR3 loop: CASSFGQGGGANVLTF. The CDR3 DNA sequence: TGTGCCAGCAGCTTTGGACAGGGCGGTGGGGCCAACGTCCTGACTTTC.

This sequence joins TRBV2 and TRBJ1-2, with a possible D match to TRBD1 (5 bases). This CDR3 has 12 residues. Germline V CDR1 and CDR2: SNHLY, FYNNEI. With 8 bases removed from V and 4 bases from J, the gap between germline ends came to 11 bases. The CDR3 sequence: CASGRVGYGYTF. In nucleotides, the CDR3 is TGTGCCAGCGGCAGGGTTGGCTATGGCTACACCTTC.

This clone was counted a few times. This CDR3 is CASIPFDSGVYEQYF. CDR3 in DNA: TGTGCCAGCATTCCGTTCGATAGCGGGGTCTACGAGCAGTACTTC. V and J are TRBV2 and TRBJ2-7; 8 bases match TRBD2. V was clipped by 7 bases and J by 3 bases; unmatched bases: 11. There are 15 residues in the CDR3. The germline CDR1 and CDR2 sequences are SNHLY and FYNNEI.

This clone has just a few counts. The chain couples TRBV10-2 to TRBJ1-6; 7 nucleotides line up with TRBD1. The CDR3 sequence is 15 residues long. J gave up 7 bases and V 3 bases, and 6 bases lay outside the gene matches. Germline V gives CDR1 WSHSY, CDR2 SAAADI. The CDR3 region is CASSDWGRGNSPLHF. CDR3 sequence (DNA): TGCGCCAGCAGTGACTGGGGCAGGGGGAATTCACCCCTCCACTTT.

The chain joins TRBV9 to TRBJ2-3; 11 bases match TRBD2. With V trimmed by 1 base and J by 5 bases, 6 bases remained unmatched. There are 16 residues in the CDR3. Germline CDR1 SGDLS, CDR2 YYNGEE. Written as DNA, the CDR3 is TGTGCCAGCAGCGTATTGGGGACTAGCGGAGGAGATACGCAGTATTTT. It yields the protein CASSVLGTSGGDTQYF.

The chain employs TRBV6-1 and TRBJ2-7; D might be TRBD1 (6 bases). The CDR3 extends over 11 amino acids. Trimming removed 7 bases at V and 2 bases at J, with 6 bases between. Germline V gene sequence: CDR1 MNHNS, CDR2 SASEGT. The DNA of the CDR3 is TGTGCCAGCAAGGGGGCCTACGAGCAGTACTTC. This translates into CASKGAYEQYF.

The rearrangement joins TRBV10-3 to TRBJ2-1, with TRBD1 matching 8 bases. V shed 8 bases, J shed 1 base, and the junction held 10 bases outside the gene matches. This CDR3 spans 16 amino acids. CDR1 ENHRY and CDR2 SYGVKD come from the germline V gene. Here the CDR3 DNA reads TGTGCCATCCGACTAGGGACAGGTGTGTCCTACAATGAGCAGTTCTTC. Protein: CAIRLGTGVSYNEQFF.

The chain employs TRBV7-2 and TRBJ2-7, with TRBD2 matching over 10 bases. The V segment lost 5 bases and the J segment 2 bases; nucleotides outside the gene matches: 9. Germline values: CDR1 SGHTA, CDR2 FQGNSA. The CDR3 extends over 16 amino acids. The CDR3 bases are TGTGCCAGCAGCCCCCAGAGCGGGGGGGCCACCTACGAGCAGTACTTC. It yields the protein CASSPQSGGATYEQYF.

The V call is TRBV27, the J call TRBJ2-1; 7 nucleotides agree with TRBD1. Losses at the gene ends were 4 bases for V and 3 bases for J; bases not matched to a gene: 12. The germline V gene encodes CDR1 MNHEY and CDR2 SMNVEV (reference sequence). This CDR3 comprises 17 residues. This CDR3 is CASSSTGYRAIYNEQFF. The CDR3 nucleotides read TGTGCCAGCAGTTCGACAGGGTATCGGGCGATCTACAATGAGCAGTTCTTC.

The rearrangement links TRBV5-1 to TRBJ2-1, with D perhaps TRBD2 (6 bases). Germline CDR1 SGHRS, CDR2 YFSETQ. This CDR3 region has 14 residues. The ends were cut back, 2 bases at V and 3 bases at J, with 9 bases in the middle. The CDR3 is CASSLNSGYNEQFF. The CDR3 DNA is TGCGCCAGCAGCTTAAATAGCGGCTACAATGAGCAGTTCTTC.

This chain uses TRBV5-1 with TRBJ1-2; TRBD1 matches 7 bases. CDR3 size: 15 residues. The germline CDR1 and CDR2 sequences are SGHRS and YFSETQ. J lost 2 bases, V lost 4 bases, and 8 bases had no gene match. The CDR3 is CASSPSTGANYGYTF. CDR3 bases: TGCGCCAGCAGCCCGAGCACAGGGGCAAACTATGGCTACACCTTC.

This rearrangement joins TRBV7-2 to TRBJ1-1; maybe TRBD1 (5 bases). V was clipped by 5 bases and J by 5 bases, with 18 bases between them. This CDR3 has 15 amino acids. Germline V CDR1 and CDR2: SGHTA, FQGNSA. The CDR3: CASSARQRGRTEAFF. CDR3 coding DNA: TGTGCCAGCAGCGCCCGACAGCGAGGGAGGACTGAAGCTTTCTTT.

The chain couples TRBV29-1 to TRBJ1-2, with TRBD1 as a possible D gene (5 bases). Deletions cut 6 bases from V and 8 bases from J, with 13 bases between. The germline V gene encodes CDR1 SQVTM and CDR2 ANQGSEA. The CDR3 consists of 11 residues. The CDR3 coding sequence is TGCAGCGTAGACAGTTCTAGGGGCTACACCTTC. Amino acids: CSVDSSRGYTF.

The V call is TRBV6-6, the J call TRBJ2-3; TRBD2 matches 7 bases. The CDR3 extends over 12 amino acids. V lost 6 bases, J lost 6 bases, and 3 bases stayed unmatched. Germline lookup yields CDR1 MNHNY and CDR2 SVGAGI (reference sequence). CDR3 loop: CASRPGGDTQYF. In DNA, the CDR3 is TGTGCCAGCAGGCCGGGGGGTGATACGCAGTATTTT.

The CDR3 reads CASSQLSGAAGPRFF. The CDR3 nucleotides are TGTGCCAGCAGCCAATTATCTGGAGCGGCGGGGCCCCGGTTCTTC. The chain is built from TRBV4-2 and TRBJ2-1; the D gene is possibly TRBD2 (6 bases). Per germline, CDR1 LGHNA and CDR2 YNFKEQ. The V end lost 2 bases, the J end lost 15 bases, and 23 bases lay between the germline ends. The CDR3 contains 15 residues.

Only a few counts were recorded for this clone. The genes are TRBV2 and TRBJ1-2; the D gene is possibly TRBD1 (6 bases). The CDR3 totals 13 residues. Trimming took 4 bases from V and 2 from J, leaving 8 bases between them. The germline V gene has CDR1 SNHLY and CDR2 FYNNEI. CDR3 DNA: TGTGCCAGCAGTGTCACAGGGAACTATGGCTACACCTTC. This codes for CASSVTGNYGYTF.

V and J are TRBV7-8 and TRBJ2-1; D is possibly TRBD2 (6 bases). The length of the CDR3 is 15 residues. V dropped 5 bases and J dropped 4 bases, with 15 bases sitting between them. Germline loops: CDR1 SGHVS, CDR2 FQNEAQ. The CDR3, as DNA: TGTGCCAGCAGCCCCCGGACTAACCAATACAATGAGCAGTTCTTC. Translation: CASSPRTNQYNEQFF.

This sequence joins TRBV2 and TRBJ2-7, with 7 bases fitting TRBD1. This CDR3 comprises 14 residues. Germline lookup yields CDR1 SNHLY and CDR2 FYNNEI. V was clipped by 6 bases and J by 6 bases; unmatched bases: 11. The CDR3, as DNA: TGTGCCAGCAGCGAGGACAGGACATATTCCGAGCAGTACTTC. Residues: CASSEDRTYSEQYF.

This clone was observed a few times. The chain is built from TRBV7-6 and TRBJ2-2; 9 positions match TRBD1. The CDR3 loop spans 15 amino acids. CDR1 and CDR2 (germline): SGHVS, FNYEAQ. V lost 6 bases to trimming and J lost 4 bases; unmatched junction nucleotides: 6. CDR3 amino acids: CASSPGTGFTGELFF. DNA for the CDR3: TGTGCCAGCAGTCCCGGGACAGGGTTCACCGGGGAGCTGTTTTTT.

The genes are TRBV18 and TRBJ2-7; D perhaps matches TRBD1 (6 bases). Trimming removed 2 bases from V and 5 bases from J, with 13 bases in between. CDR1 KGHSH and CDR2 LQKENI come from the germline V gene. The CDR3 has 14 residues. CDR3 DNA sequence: TGTGCCAGCTCACCAAACGGACAGCACGACGAGCAGTACTTC. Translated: CASSPNGQHDEQYF.

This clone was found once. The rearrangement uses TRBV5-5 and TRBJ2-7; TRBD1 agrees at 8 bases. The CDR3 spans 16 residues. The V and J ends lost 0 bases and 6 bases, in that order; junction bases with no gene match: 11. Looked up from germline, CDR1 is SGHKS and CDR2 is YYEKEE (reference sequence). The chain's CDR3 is CASSLEDSAGGLEQYF. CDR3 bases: TGTGCCAGCAGCTTGGAGGACAGCGCAGGGGGCCTCGAGCAGTACTTC.

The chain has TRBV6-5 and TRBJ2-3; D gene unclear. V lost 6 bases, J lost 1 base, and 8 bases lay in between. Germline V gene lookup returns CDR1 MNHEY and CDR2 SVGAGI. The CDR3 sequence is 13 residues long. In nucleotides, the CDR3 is TGTGCCAGCAGGCCGAGCGGCACAGATACGCAGTATTTT. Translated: CASRPSGTDTQYF.

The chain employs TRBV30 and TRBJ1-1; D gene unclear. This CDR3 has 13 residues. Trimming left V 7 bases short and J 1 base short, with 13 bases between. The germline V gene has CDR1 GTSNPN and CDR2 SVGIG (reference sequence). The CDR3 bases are TGTGCCTCCCTCGGAGGATCGAACACTGAAGCTTTCTTT. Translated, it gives CASLGGSNTEAFF.

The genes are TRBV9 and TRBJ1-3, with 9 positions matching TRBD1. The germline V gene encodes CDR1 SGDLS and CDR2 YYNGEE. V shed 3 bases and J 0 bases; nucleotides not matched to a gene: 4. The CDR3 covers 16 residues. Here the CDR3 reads CASSAGQGRSGNTIYF. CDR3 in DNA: TGTGCCAGCAGCGCCGGACAGGGGCGCTCTGGAAACACCATATATTTT.

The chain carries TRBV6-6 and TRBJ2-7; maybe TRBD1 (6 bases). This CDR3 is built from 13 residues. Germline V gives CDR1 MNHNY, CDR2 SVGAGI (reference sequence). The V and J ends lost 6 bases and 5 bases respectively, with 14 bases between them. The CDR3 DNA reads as TGTGCCAGCAGAACAACAGGGTTCGACGAGCAGTACTTC. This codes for CASRTTGFDEQYF.

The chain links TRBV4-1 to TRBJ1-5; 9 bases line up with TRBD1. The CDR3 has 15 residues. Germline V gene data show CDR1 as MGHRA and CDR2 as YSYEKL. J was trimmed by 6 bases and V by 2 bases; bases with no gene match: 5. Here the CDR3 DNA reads TGCGCCAGCAGCCAATCCGGGACAGGGTCTCAGCCCCAGCATTTT. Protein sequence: CASSQSGTGSQPQHF.

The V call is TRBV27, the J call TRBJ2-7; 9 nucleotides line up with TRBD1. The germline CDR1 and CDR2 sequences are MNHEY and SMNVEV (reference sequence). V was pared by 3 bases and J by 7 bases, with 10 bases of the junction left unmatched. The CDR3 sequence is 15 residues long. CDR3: CASSLGDRALLEQYF. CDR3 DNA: TGTGCCAGCAGTTTGGGGGACAGGGCCCTCTTGGAGCAGTACTTC.

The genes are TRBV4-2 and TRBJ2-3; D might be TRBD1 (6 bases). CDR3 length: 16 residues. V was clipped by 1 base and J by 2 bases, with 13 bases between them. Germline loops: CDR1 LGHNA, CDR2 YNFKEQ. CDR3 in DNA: TGTGCCAGCAGCCAAGGCGACAGGACCTTCACAGATACGCAGTATTTT. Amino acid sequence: CASSQGDRTFTDTQYF.

This CDR3 is CASRRQGVSTEAFF. In nucleotides, the CDR3 is TGTGCCAGTAGAAGACAGGGGGTGAGCACTGAAGCTTTCTTT. V and J are TRBV19 and TRBJ1-1; 9 bases are a match to TRBD1. The germline V gene has CDR1 LNHDA and CDR2 SQIVND (reference sequence). J lost 4 bases, V lost 6 bases, and 6 bases had no gene match. This CDR3 is built from 14 residues.

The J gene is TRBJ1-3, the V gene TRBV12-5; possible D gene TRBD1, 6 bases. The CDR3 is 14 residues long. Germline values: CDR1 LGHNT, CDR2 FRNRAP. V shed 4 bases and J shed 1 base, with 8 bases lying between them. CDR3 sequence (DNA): TGTGCTAGTGGTTCTGGGACATCTGGAAACACCATATATTTT. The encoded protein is CASGSGTSGNTIYF. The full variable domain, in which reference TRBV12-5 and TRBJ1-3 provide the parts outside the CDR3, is DARVTQTPRHKVTEMGQEVTMRCQPILGHNTVFWYRQTMMQGLELLAYFRNRAPLDDSGMPKDRFSAEMPDATLATLKIQPSEPRDSAVYFCASGSGTSGNTIYFGEGSWLTVV.